Listed below are T cell receptor beta chains from one sample, sequenced in a study of T cells in localized non-small cell lung cancer. Only in-frame clones appear in the TCRdb table, and some are missing; sequencing was by immunoSEQ multiplex PCR. This sample carries roughly 71,000 clones, roughly nine tenths of them seen once, and the ten largest clones take roughly 22%. The sample in question was peripheral blood, obtained before any cancer treatment. The receptors originated from a male donor aged 60 or over with stage III squamous cell lung carcinoma. The CDR3 runs from the conserved cysteine through the conserved F or W. A D gene is named only where the DNA matches it firmly. Rows give clone size only sometimes, using once, few, many, or a class for an expanded clone.

CDR3 DNA | CDR3 protein | D gene | V gene | clone size | J gene
TGTGCCAGCAGCCCCAGGGGTTATGGCAATCAGCCCCAGCATTTT | CASSPRGYGNQPQHF | . | TRBV6-5 | few | TRBJ1-5
TGTGCCATCAGTGAGTCCCTATCGGGTGAGCAGTTCTTC | CAISESLSGEQFF | . | TRBV10-3 | . | TRBJ2-1
TGCGCCAGCAGCCAAGACCGACTAGCAGGGGATACGCAGTATTTT | CASSQDRLAGDTQYF | TRBD2 | TRBV4-3 | . | TRBJ2-3
TGTGCCAGCAGTGAGGCCAGTTCGACTTTTGGGGCCAACGTCCTGACTTTC | CASSEASSTFGANVLTF | . | TRBV6-4 | . | TRBJ2-6
TGTGCCAGCAGTGAAGCGGGGGCAACTAATGAAAAACTGTTTTTT | CASSEAGATNEKLFF | . | TRBV6-1 | . | TRBJ1-4
TGTGCCAGTAGTACCGCGGGGGGGCCTGTTGAAACAGATACGCAGTATTTT | CASSTAGGPVETDTQYF | TRBD2 | TRBV19 | . | TRBJ2-3
TGCGCCAGCAGCTCCGGGGGGAGTACTGACACAGATACGCAGTATTTT | CASSSGGSTDTDTQYF | TRBD2 | TRBV5-1 | . | TRBJ2-3
TGCGCCAGCAGCCCGCAGACGAGCCCCCGAGAGACCCAGTACTTC | CASSPQTSPRETQYF | . | TRBV4-3 | . | TRBJ2-5
TGTGCCAGCAGCTTGGAAGTAAACACTGAAGCTTTCTTT | CASSLEVNTEAFF | . | TRBV7-8 | . | TRBJ1-1
TGCAGCGTGATATGGGGAGGAAACACCATATATTTT | CSVIWGGNTIYF | . | TRBV29-1 | few | TRBJ1-3
TGTGCCAGCAGCTCCCATACTGAAGCTTTCTTT | CASSSHTEAFF | . | TRBV5-5 | . | TRBJ1-1
TGTGCCAGCAGCTCCCCCCCAGGGTATTCTAACTATGGCTACACCTTC | CASSSPPGYSNYGYTF | . | TRBV11-2 | . | TRBJ1-2
TGTGCCAGCAGCTTAGCCCAATCTGGCAATCAGCCCCAGCATTTT | CASSLAQSGNQPQHF | . | TRBV7-8 | few | TRBJ1-5
TGTGCCAGCAGTTGGACCAGCCAGCGGGGCGGGGAGCTGTTTTTT | CASSWTSQRGGELFF | TRBD2 | TRBV27 | . | TRBJ2-2
TGTGCCATCAGTGAGATCCCAAACTATGGCTACACCTTC | CAISEIPNYGYTF | . | TRBV10-3 | . | TRBJ1-2
TGTGCCAGCAGCGATCTCAGCGGTAATGAAAAACTGTTTTTT | CASSDLSGNEKLFF | . | TRBV14 | . | TRBJ1-4
TGCGCCAGCAGCTTGGTCAGGTCGGGCGGGGAGCTGTTTTTT | CASSLVRSGGELFF | . | TRBV5-1 | . | TRBJ2-2
TGTGCCAGTAGTAGCGGGGGGTGGACAGCTGGCTTGGGCATTCAGTACTTC | CASSSGGWTAGLGIQYF | TRBD2 | TRBV19 | few | TRBJ2-4
TGTGCCAGCAGCAGGGCCCAGGGGCGCTCTGGGGCCAACGTCCTGACTTTC | CASSRAQGRSGANVLTF | . | TRBV9 | . | TRBJ2-6
TGTGCCAGCAGTCCTAGGAGGGGGCTTAGCGGGGAGCTGTTTTTT | CASSPRRGLSGELFF | . | TRBV6-6 | few | TRBJ2-2
TGTGCCAGCAGCTTCGGATCTGAGCAGTTCTTC | CASSFGSEQFF | . | TRBV5-6 | . | TRBJ2-1
TGTGCCAGCAGTGAAGGGACTAGCTCAGAAAAACTGTTTTTT | CASSEGTSSEKLFF | . | TRBV6-1 | . | TRBJ1-4
TGTGCCAGCAGCTTAGCATGGGGAATGGCAGATACGCAGTATTTT | CASSLAWGMADTQYF | . | TRBV7-2 | . | TRBJ2-3
TGTGCCAGCAGTCTAGGGGAAACTAATGAAAAACTGTTTTTT | CASSLGETNEKLFF | . | TRBV4-2 | . | TRBJ1-4
TGTGCCATCAGTGGTGGCGGACTAGAGACCCAGTACTTC | CAISGGGLETQYF | . | TRBV10-3 | . | TRBJ2-5
TGTGCCAGCAGCGGAGTAACGGGGGGCTCGAACACCGGGGAGCTGTTTTTT | CASSGVTGGSNTGELFF | . | TRBV4-2 | . | TRBJ2-2
TGCGCCAGCAGCCCCTGGACTAGCGGGGGGCCTTCTGGGCAGTTCTTC | CASSPWTSGGPSGQFF | TRBD2 | TRBV5-1 | . | TRBJ2-1
TGTGCCCGAACCCGCCCCGGGACTGCAATGAACACTGAAGCTTTCTTT | CARTRPGTAMNTEAFF | . | TRBV30 | . | TRBJ1-1
TGTGCCAGCAGCCCCCCCGGGGGCCCACTCACCTATGGCTACACCTTC | CASSPPGGPLTYGYTF | . | TRBV5-6 | . | TRBJ1-2
TGTGCCAGCAGCTTCTCGTGGGGGGCCACTGAAGCTTTCTTT | CASSFSWGATEAFF | . | TRBV5-4 | once | TRBJ1-1
TGCAGCGTTGAAAGGGGGCTGGACACTGAAGCTTTCTTT | CSVERGLDTEAFF | TRBD1 | TRBV29-1 | . | TRBJ1-1
TGTGCCAGCGGGAGGGTAGGGGGGGCCAAAAACATTCAGTACTTC | CASGRVGGAKNIQYF | . | TRBV28 | . | TRBJ2-4
TGTGCCAGCAGCTCAGGTGGGGTCTACGAGCAGTACTTC | CASSSGGVYEQYF | . | TRBV7-2 | . | TRBJ2-7
TGTGCCAGCAGTCTGGGACAGGGCGTGACTGAAGCTTTCTTT | CASSLGQGVTEAFF | TRBD1 | TRBV6-6 | once | TRBJ1-1
TGTGCCAGTAGAAAGGCAGAACAGGGGGCAATCTCTCCTTTCTTT | CASRKAEQGAISPFF | TRBD1 | TRBV19 | . | TRBJ1-1
TGTGCCAGCAGCTTTGTACAGGGGGGAGAGACCCAGTACTTC | CASSFVQGGETQYF | TRBD1 | TRBV5-8 | . | TRBJ2-5
TGTGCCAGCAGCCTGGAACCGCCGGGACTAGCGGGGAATGCCTACGAGCAGTACTTC | CASSLEPPGLAGNAYEQYF | TRBD2 | TRBV4-2 | . | TRBJ2-7
TGTGCCAGCAGGGCCACAGGGGGCGGCGTGAACACTGAAGCTTTCTTT | CASRATGGGVNTEAFF | TRBD1 | TRBV6-6 | . | TRBJ1-1
TGTGCCAGCAGTGAGTTTAGGGACAGGGGAGACTACGAGCAGTACTTC | CASSEFRDRGDYEQYF | TRBD1 | TRBV2 | . | TRBJ2-7
TGTGCCAGCAGCGCGGGGGCCAGTCGAGGTGAAAAACTGTTTTTT | CASSAGASRGEKLFF | . | TRBV7-9 | few | TRBJ1-4
TGTGCCAGCAGTTTGGGCGGCTATTATGGCTACACCTTC | CASSLGGYYGYTF | . | TRBV28 | . | TRBJ1-2
TGCGCCAGCAGTGAGGAGCGGGGACTCTTAATCGACGAGCAGTACTTC | CASSEERGLLIDEQYF | TRBD2 | TRBV10-2 | . | TRBJ2-7
TGCGCCAGCAGCTTCTTACGTCCAAACCAAGAGACCCAGTACTTC | CASSFLRPNQETQYF | . | TRBV5-1 | . | TRBJ2-5
TGCGCCAGCAGCTTGTCTAGCGGGGGCCTTCAAGAGACCCAGTACTTC | CASSLSSGGLQETQYF | TRBD2 | TRBV5-1 | few | TRBJ2-5
TGTGCCAGCAGTTTAAGGAGACTGAACACTGAAGCTTTCTTT | CASSLRRLNTEAFF | . | TRBV27 | . | TRBJ1-1
TGTGCCAGCAGCGCGGATAATTCACCCCTCCACTTT | CASSADNSPLHF | . | TRBV13 | . | TRBJ1-6
TGTGCCAGCAGTTATCCTAACTTGAACACTGAAGCTTTCTTT | CASSYPNLNTEAFF | . | TRBV6-6 | . | TRBJ1-1
TGTGCCTGGCAAAAGGGGACAGGGGATTCACCCCTCCACTTT | CAWQKGTGDSPLHF | TRBD1 | TRBV30 | . | TRBJ1-6